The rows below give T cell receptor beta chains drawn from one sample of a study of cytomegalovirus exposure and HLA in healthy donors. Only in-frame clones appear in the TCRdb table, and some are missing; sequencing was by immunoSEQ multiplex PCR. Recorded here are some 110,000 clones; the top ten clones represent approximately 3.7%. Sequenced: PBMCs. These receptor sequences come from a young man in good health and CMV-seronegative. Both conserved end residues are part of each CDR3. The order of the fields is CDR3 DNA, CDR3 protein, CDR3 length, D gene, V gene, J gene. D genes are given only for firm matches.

TGTGCCAGCACGACGTGGGCCCGATACACCGGGGAGCTGTTTTTT	CASTTWARYTGELFF	15	.	TRBV6-5	TRBJ2-2
TGTGCCAGCAGTTACGGCGGACAGGGCACCTACGAGCAGTACTTC	CASSYGGQGTYEQYF	15	TRBD1	TRBV6-5	TRBJ2-7
TGTGCCAGTACTAACCCGGGGGTCCCTGAAAAACTGTTTTTT	CASTNPGVPEKLFF	14	.	TRBV19	TRBJ1-4
TGTGCCAGCTCACCGACAGGGGTTGTCTCACTCACCGGGGAGCTGTTTTTT	CASSPTGVVSLTGELFF	17	TRBD1	TRBV18	TRBJ2-2
TGTGCCAGTAGTATGTTTTCAGGGGGCAACCAGCCCCAGCATTTT	CASSMFSGGNQPQHF	15	TRBD1	TRBV19	TRBJ1-5
TGTGCCAGCAGCTCAGGGGTTGGAAAGTCCTACGAGCAGTACTTC	CASSSGVGKSYEQYF	15	.	TRBV5-4	TRBJ2-7
TGCGCCAGCAGCCAAGATACCAGAGGGGGTGGCTACACCTTC	CASSQDTRGGGYTF	14	.	TRBV4-3	TRBJ1-2
TGTGCCATCTCCCGGGCCTACAATGAGCAGTTCTTC	CAISRAYNEQFF	12	.	TRBV10-3	TRBJ2-1
TGTGCCAGCAGCCCGACAGGGGGTAATGAAAAACTGTTTTTT	CASSPTGGNEKLFF	14	TRBD1	TRBV5-4	TRBJ1-4
TGTGCCAGCTCACCATTAAAGACCCAGTACTTC	CASSPLKTQYF	11	.	TRBV18	TRBJ2-5
TGTGCCAGCAGTTTACTCTCGGGGGGGGGACCCACAGATACGCAGTATTTT	CASSLLSGGGPTDTQYF	17	TRBD2	TRBV27	TRBJ2-3
TGTGCCAGCAGCTTGCAACGGAACTATGGCTACACCTTC	CASSLQRNYGYTF	13	.	TRBV7-8	TRBJ1-2
TGCAGTACGGTCATTGGAAACACCATATATTTT	CSTVIGNTIYF	11	.	TRBV20-1	TRBJ1-3
TGTGCCAGCAGCTTTGTCCCCGACAGTCTCCTCACAGATACGCAGTATTTT	CASSFVPDSLLTDTQYF	17	.	TRBV7-6	TRBJ2-3
TGCACCAGCAGCAGTAACGGAGTTGGAAACACCATATATTTT	CTSSSNGVGNTIYF	14	.	TRBV1	TRBJ1-3
TGTGCCAGCTCACCGGAGAGGATGGGGACAGGCGACTACGAGCAGTACTTC	CASSPERMGTGDYEQYF	17	TRBD1	TRBV18	TRBJ2-7
TGTGTCAGCAGCCTGACCCGGGGGGCCACCAATCAGCCCCAGCATTTT	CVSSLTRGATNQPQHF	16	.	TRBV7-9	TRBJ1-5
TGCGCCAGCAGCCTACAAACACAGGGGGACTTGGACTATGGCTACACCTTC	CASSLQTQGDLDYGYTF	17	TRBD1	TRBV4-1	TRBJ1-2
TGTGCCATTAAGCAGGGTAACGACTACGAGCAGTACTTC	CAIKQGNDYEQYF	13	.	TRBV10-3	TRBJ2-7
TGTGCCAGCAGCGTAGATAGCCGAAACTCCTACGAGCAGTACTTC	CASSVDSRNSYEQYF	15	.	TRBV9	TRBJ2-7
TGTGCCAGCGGCGGGATTAGCGGGAGCTACAATGAGCAGTTCTTC	CASGGISGSYNEQFF	15	TRBD2	TRBV2	TRBJ2-1
TGTGCCAGCTCCTCGACTAGCTACTACGAGCAGTACTTC	CASSSTSYYEQYF	13	TRBD2	TRBV18	TRBJ2-7
TGTGCCAGCAGCTTAGGCGGTTCCGGGACAGGGATCGACGAGCAGTACTTC	CASSLGGSGTGIDEQYF	17	TRBD1	TRBV7-2	TRBJ2-7
TGTGCCAGCAGCTTACGCAATGCACAGACGCCTGGCGGCTACACCTTC	CASSLRNAQTPGGYTF	16	.	TRBV11-2	TRBJ1-2
TGCGCCAGCAGCCAAGTTTCAGGGGATCCCTACGAGCAGTACTTC	CASSQVSGDPYEQYF	15	.	TRBV4-1	TRBJ2-7
TGTGCCAGCAGCCAAGAGGGGGGCTGGAGCGGGGGAGCCTACGAGCAGTACTTC	CASSQEGGWSGGAYEQYF	18	TRBD2	TRBV4-2	TRBJ2-7
TGTGCCAGTAGTAAGACAGGGAGCTCCTACGAGCAGTACTTC	CASSKTGSSYEQYF	14	TRBD1	TRBV19	TRBJ2-7
TGTGCCAGCAGCTCTCAGGAGGACACTGAAGCTTTCTTT	CASSSQEDTEAFF	13	.	TRBV7-9	TRBJ1-1
TGCGCCAGCAGCTCCCCCCGAGGGGGACAGGTGAACGGGGAGCTGTTTTTT	CASSSPRGGQVNGELFF	17	TRBD1	TRBV5-1	TRBJ2-2
TGTGCCAGCAGTCCGAGGATGAACACTGAAGCTTTCTTT	CASSPRMNTEAFF	13	.	TRBV6-4	TRBJ1-1
TGTGCCAGCAGCTTGCGACAGATTACCAACTATGGCTACACCTTC	CASSLRQITNYGYTF	15	.	TRBV5-5	TRBJ1-2
TGTGCCAGCAGCTTATATCAGGGTATGGGCTACACCTTC	CASSLYQGMGYTF	13	.	TRBV7-3	TRBJ1-2
TGTGCCAGCAGCTTGGACGGACTCGGGCATGGCTACACCTTC	CASSLDGLGHGYTF	14	.	TRBV5-4	TRBJ1-2
TGTGCCAGCAGCTTGGGACAGGGGATAGGGGAGACCCAGTACTTC	CASSLGQGIGETQYF	15	TRBD1	TRBV5-6	TRBJ2-5
TGTGCCAGCAGTGACCAATTACCCGGGACAGCCACAGATACGCAGTATTTT	CASSDQLPGTATDTQYF	17	TRBD1	TRBV2	TRBJ2-3